This T cell receptor (beta chain) comes out of a study of T-cell reconstitution after alpha-beta-depleted transplantation in children. The study, taken as a whole, reports: Several hundred graft clones that had expanded were reportedly the source of alpha-beta T cells about two months after transplant.

The CDR3 totals 15 residues. Per the germline V gene, CDR1 is SGHRS and CDR2 is YFSETQ. Unmatched junction bases numbered 5, after V lost 0 bases and J lost 2 bases. A library of TCRbeta sequences, prepared with unique molecular identifiers, was generated. TCRdb re-analysed the PCR reads in MiXCR, keeping a single row per CDR3 protein. The sample includes hundreds of thousands of distinct CDR3 sequences, 13% of them seen just once. Comments on this clonotype: Its antigen is currently unknown.

The receptor comes from a girl aged 2-10 years with congenital amegakaryocytic thrombocytopenia, due to receive a stem cell transplant. The chain joins TRBV5-1 to TRBJ2-7; 7 positions match TRBD2. Source: PBMCs, taken before TCRalphabeta/CD19-depleted stem cell transplant. CDR3: CASSLGLATTYEQYF. Here the CDR3 DNA reads TGCGCCAGCAGCTTGGGACTAGCCACAACCTACGAGCAGTACTTC.